This T cell receptor beta chain was recovered during a study of PD-L1 blockade in urothelial cancer. Overall study: Atezolizumab (1,200 mg intravenously every 3 weeks) began in about 2014 for patients. Findings and limits, study-wide: Better survival was predicted when blood TCR clonality before treatment fell below the median.

Measured with immunoSEQ multiplex PCR; TCRdb has only the in-frame clones, and not every one. The sample shows over 65,000 clones, 90% of them seen only once. This CDR3 is 15 amino acids long. Per germline, CDR1 SGHRS and CDR2 YFSETQ. Deletions cut 2 bases from V and 2 bases from J, with 12 bases between. With respect to this clone: The antigen is undetermined.

As to time point: pretreatment peripheral blood. The sequence came from an older man with urothelial cancer. V is TRBV5-1 and J is TRBJ2-3; TRBD2 might be the D (5 bases). The specimen was PBMCs, collected around atezolizumab (anti-PD-L1) treatment. The CDR3 bases are TGCGCCAGCAGCTTTCCGAGCGGCACCACAGATACGCAGTATTTT. Translation gives CASSFPSGTTDTQYF.